The 19 T cell receptor beta chains in this list originate from one sample, sequenced in a study of Graves' ophthalmopathy and Graves' hyperthyroidism. The study amplified TCR beta CDR3 regions using RNA transcripts. Amplification began with first-round RT-PCR using HTBI primers, then second-round multiplex PCR was performed. From the multiplex PCR reads, TCRdb called clonotypes with MiXCR, one entry per CDR3 protein. The repertoire holds over a million distinct CDR3 sequences, with 36% as singletons. Sequencing used peripheral blood or thyroid tissue (not recorded which). Every receptor here comes from an adult man with Graves' hyperthyroidism.

This clonotype was seen once. The chain recombines TRBV20-1 with TRBJ2-2, with TRBD1 as a possible D gene (6 bases). Germline-derived CDR1 and CDR2 are DFQATT and SNEGSKA (reference sequence). CDR3 length equals 13 residues. CDR3 in DNA: TGCAGCGTTGATGTGAAGGGGGCCGGGGAGCTGTTTTTT. Translated: CSVDVKGAGELFF.

This clonotype showed up many times. The V gene is TRBV7-9, the J gene TRBJ1-6; D is ambiguous. The CDR3 runs 14 residues. Germline CDR1 and CDR2: SEHNR and FQNEAQ (reference sequence). Trimming stripped 5 bases from V and 4 bases from J, with 9 bases between. This CDR3 is CASSNTDYNSPLHF. CDR3 coding DNA: TGTGCCAGCAGCAACACAGATTATAATTCACCCCTCCACTTT.

The rearrangement uses TRBV10-3 and TRBJ1-3, with a weak D call TRBD1 (6 bases). Germline V gives CDR1 ENHRY, CDR2 SYGVKD. The germline V and J ends were trimmed by 10 bases and 0 bases, with 13 bases remaining between them. The CDR3 has 14 residues. Here the CDR3 reads CATRPDSSGNTIYF. The CDR3 nucleotides are TGTGCCACTCGCCCGGACAGCTCTGGAAACACCATATATTTT.

In this sample, this clonotype turned up a few times. This chain links TRBV4-2 with TRBJ2-3; 12 bases line up with TRBD2. The CDR3 extends over 15 amino acids. V was clipped by 5 bases and J by 6 bases; unmatched bases: 6. Per germline, CDR1 LGHNA and CDR2 YNFKEQ. CDR3 in DNA: TGTGCCAGCAGCAATTGGACTAGCGGGACCGATACGCAGTATTTT. Its protein product is CASSNWTSGTDTQYF.

The CDR3 sequence is CAIRDTESYEQYF. DNA for the CDR3: TGTGCCATCAGGGACACAGAGAGTTACGAGCAGTACTTC. The chain links TRBV10-3 to TRBJ2-7; TRBD1 might be the D (5 bases). Germline lookup yields CDR1 ENHRY and CDR2 SYGVKD. CDR3 length: 13 residues. V gave up 6 bases and J gave up 4 bases, with 13 bases separating them.

This chain joins TRBV29-1 and TRBJ1-2; D is possibly TRBD1 (5 bases). The V gene lost 4 bases and the J gene lost 0 bases, with 12 bases spanning the gap. The CDR3 length is 14 residues. Germline CDR1 is SQVTM and CDR2 is ANQGSEA. The CDR3 spells CSVGQPVANYGYTF. The CDR3 bases are TGCAGCGTTGGACAGCCGGTAGCTAACTATGGCTACACCTTC. The whole variable domain, remainder taken from reference TRBV29-1 and TRBJ1-2, is SAVISQKPSRDICQRGTSLTIQCQVDSQVTMMFWYRQQPGQSLTLIATANQGSEATYESGFVIDKFPISRPNLTFSTLTVSNMSPEDSSIYLCSVGQPVANYGYTFGSGTRLTVV.

This clonotype was counted ten times or more. The chain is built from TRBV10-3 and TRBJ1-4; D is unclear. Germline V gene sequence: CDR1 ENHRY, CDR2 SYGVKD. With 10 bases removed from V and 0 bases from J, the gap between germline ends came to 9 bases. This CDR3 has 13 residues. The CDR3 region has the DNA TGTGCCACGAAGGGTACAACTAATGAAAAACTGTTTTTT. Residues: CATKGTTNEKLFF.

The J gene is TRBJ1-5, the V gene TRBV7-2, with TRBD1 matching over 8 bases. The CDR3 runs 14 residues. The V gene end was trimmed by 5 bases and the J gene end by 5 bases; junction bases not matched to a gene: 5. Looked up from germline, CDR1 is SGHTA and CDR2 is FQGNSA. CDR3 DNA: TGTGCCAGCAGCCCGTGGGGACAGGATCAGCCCCAGCATTTT. This gives the protein CASSPWGQDQPQHF.

This clonotype was counted many times. V gene TRBV5-1 combines with J gene TRBJ1-4, with no clear D. Between the trimmed V and J ends, which lost 5 bases and 12 bases, there was a span of 8 bases. CDR3 length equals 10 residues. The germline CDR1 and CDR2 sequences are SGHRS and YFSETQ. The CDR3 loop is CASSGLELFF. DNA for the CDR3: TGCGCCAGCAGTGGTTTGGAACTGTTTTTT.

The rearrangement uses TRBV27 and TRBJ2-7; D perhaps matches TRBD1 (6 bases). Between the trimmed V and J ends, which lost 5 bases and 4 bases, there was a span of 18 bases. The length of the CDR3 is 15 residues. CDR1 is MNHEY and CDR2 is SMNVEV in the germline V gene (reference sequence). The CDR3 sequence is CASSPRNVQGYEQYF. The CDR3 DNA sequence: TGTGCCAGCAGTCCCCGGAATGTGCAGGGGTACGAGCAGTACTTC.

This chain uses TRBV24-1 with TRBJ1-2; 7 bases agree with TRBD1. CDR3 length: 16 residues. Trimming cost V 5 bases and J 8 bases; bases outside gene matches: 16. Germline CDR1 reads KGHDR; CDR2 reads SFDVKD. The CDR3 nucleotides read TGTGCCACCAGTGCTCCGGTAACGACAGGGATCCCAGGCTACACCTTC. Its protein is CATSAPVTTGIPGYTF.

This clonotype has a count of ten or more. The chain couples TRBV5-8 to TRBJ1-2; D is unresolved. The CDR3 is 14 residues long. Germline V CDR1 and CDR2: SGHTS, YDEGEE. V lost 3 bases to trimming and J lost 4 bases, with 13 bases between them. CDR3 sequence reads: CASSSQATGYGYTF. DNA for the CDR3: TGTGCCAGCAGCTCTCAGGCTACTGGCTATGGCTACACCTTC. Looking up the rest from reference TRBV5-8 and TRBJ1-2 gives the full variable domain: EAGVTQSPTHLIKTRGQQATLRCSPISGHTSVYWYQQALGLGLQFLLWYDEGEERNRGNFPPRFSGRQFPNYSSELNVNALELEDSALYLCASSSQATGYGYTFGSGTRLTVV.

V gene TRBV7-6 combines with J gene TRBJ1-5; D gene ambiguous. The CDR3 totals 15 residues. The germline CDR1 and CDR2 sequences are SGHVS and FNYEAQ. V lost 5 bases and J lost 4, with 15 bases in between. The CDR3, as DNA: TGTGCCAGCAGCCCCGGAGGGAGGTCGAATCAGCCCCAGCATTTT. It translates to CASSPGGRSNQPQHF.

In its sample, this clonotype was seen many times. This sequence joins TRBV10-3 and TRBJ2-2; 9 bases line up with TRBD1. V shed 9 bases and J 6 bases; nucleotides not matched to a gene: 5. This CDR3 contains 13 residues. Germline V gene data show CDR1 as ENHRY and CDR2 as SYGVKD. The CDR3 DNA reads as TGTGCCATAACAGGGGGCGAATCCGGGGAGCTGTTTTTT. Amino acids: CAITGGESGELFF.

Only a few counts were recorded for this clonotype. The chain has TRBV7-3 and TRBJ2-2; 9 nucleotides align to TRBD1. Germline assignment: CDR1 SGHTA and CDR2 FQGTGA. V was pared by 3 bases and J by 5 bases, with 7 bases of the junction left unmatched. The CDR3 is made up of 16 amino acids. The CDR3 reads CASSFRTGTGTGELFF. CDR3 in DNA: TGTGCCAGCAGCTTCCGGACAGGGACAGGGACCGGGGAGCTGTTTTTT.

CDR3 region: CSASSYDLRGETQYF. Written as DNA, the CDR3 is TGCAGTGCCAGCAGCTACGACCTCCGGGGGGAGACCCAGTACTTC. J is TRBJ2-5 and V is TRBV20-1; possible D gene TRBD2, 6 bases. Trimming took 6 bases from V and 5 from J, leaving 22 bases between them. There are 15 residues in the CDR3. CDR1 and CDR2 (germline): DFQATT, SNEGSKA (reference sequence).

This clonotype was picked up a small number of times. J is TRBJ2-2 and V is TRBV12-3 or TRBV12-4; 8 nucleotides line up with TRBD2. The CDR3 totals 15 residues. With 6 bases clipped from V and 5 bases from J, the junction kept 8 bases outside the gene matches. The CDR3 nucleotides read TGTGCCAGCAGGTGGCGGGAGGAGCGGACCGGGGAGCTGTTTTTT. Translation gives CASRWREERTGELFF.

As to this clonotype: A much larger clone lies a single base off, so this may be a read error. This chain links TRBV7-9 with TRBJ1-2; D uncertain. The germline V gene has CDR1 SEHNR and CDR2 FQNEAQ (reference sequence). This CDR3 spans 15 amino acids. The CDR3 region is CASSQVVGLNYGYTF. Here the CDR3 DNA reads TGCGCCAGCAGCCAAGTTGTAGGGCTGAACTATGGCTACACCTTC.

There are many counts of this clonotype. The CDR3 sequence: CASRGSKTVNTEAFF. CDR3 sequence (DNA): TGCGCCAGCAGGGGGTCGAAGACGGTGAACACTGAAGCTTTCTTT. V gene TRBV5-1 combines with J gene TRBJ1-1, with D hard to call. V lost 5 bases and J lost 0, with 14 bases in between. Germline CDR1 reads SGHRS; CDR2 reads YFSETQ. The CDR3 loop spans 15 amino acids. The variable domain in full, with the rest retrieved from reference TRBV5-1 and TRBJ1-1, is KAGVTQTPRYLIKTRGQQVTLSCSPISGHRSVSWYQQTPGQGLQFLFEYFSETQRNKGNFPGRFSGRQFSNSRSEMNVSTLELGDSALYLCASRGSKTVNTEAFFGQGTRLTVV.